This T cell receptor beta chain was sequenced in a study of cytomegalovirus exposure and HLA in healthy donors. Study-level results: Exclusion applied to some V segments, including TRBV6-2 and TRBV6-3, as they were indistinguishable. In vitro testing confirmed a few CMV-associated chains as specific for CMV antigens. There were some public TCRs occurring in many donors, but most TCR sequences were rare.

For this clone: As yet, its antigen is unknown.

In the PCR, 60 Vbeta and 13 Jbeta primers were used. Sequencing used immunoSEQ multiplex PCR; TCRdb keeps in-frame clones, though not all of them. The table has fewer than 150,000 clones, around 77% seen once. Trimming pared 4 bases from V and 0 bases from J, leaving 13 bases between. The CDR3 runs 16 residues. Germline values: CDR1 MNHNY, CDR2 SVGAGI (reference sequence). The V gene is TRBV6-6, the J gene TRBJ1-3; D may be TRBD1 (6 bases). The TCR originated in a woman between 50 and 59 years old in good health and CMV-seronegative. Input material: PBMCs. CDR3 region: CASSLRTAISGNTIYF. CDR3 bases: TGTGCCAGCAGTTTACGGACAGCTATCTCTGGAAACACCATATATTTT.